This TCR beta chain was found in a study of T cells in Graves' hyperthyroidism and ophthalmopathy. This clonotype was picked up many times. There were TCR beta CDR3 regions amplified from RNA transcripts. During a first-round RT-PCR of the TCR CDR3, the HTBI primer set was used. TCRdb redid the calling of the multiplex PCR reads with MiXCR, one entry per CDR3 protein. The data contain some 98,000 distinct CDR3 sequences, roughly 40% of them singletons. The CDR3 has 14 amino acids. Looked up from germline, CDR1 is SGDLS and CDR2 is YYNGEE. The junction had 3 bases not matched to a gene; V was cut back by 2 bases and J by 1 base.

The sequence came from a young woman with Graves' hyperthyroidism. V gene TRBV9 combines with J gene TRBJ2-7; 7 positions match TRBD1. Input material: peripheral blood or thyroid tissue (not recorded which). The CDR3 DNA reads TGTGCCAGCAGCGTGATGGGACAGTCCTACGAGCAGTACTTC. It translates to CASSVMGQSYEQYF.